This TCR beta chain was sequenced in a study of blood T cell repertoires in COVID-19. Looking at the study overall: Acute-phase and convalescent COVID-19 samples originated in the United States, Italy and Spain.

Original data processing: Amplification of reference gene primers provided the estimated nucleated cell counts. This table comes from immunoSEQ multiplex PCR, and its TCRdb copy is limited to in-frame clones, with some not included. V and J calls and clone size follow that table, whereas D and trimming were derived from the DNA. The data show over 450,000 clones, roughly 89% seen once. The length of the CDR3 is 15 residues. Per germline, CDR1 SGHNT and CDR2 YENEEA. Trimming took off 4 bases at V and 4 bases at J, with 13 bases between the two ends. The chain uses TRBV11-3 and TRBJ2-2; tentatively, D is TRBD2 (6 bases). The sequence derives from a woman between 50 and 59 years old with COVID-19, enrolled during active disease. The sequenced sample was peripheral blood. This chain's CDR3 is CASSWGVTVTGELFF. The CDR3 DNA sequence: TGTGCCAGCAGCTGGGGGGTAACCGTCACCGGGGAGCTGTTTTTT.